This TCR beta chain originates from a study of cytomegalovirus exposure and HLA in healthy donors. Whole-study context: A prior study identified some 100 million unique TCR beta sequences from about 179 million T cells.

The primer mix had 60 Vbeta and 13 Jbeta primers. Assay used: immunoSEQ multiplex PCR; TCRdb lists only in-frame clones, some missing. The data show around 160,000 clones, with around 78% seen just once and about 3% held by the top ten. In nominal health when sampled, donors likely had unrecorded immune exposures nonetheless. About this clone: The target antigen is unknown.

The CDR3 loop spans 17 amino acids. Germline V CDR1 and CDR2: LNHDA, SQIVND (reference sequence). With V trimmed by 3 bases and J by 3 bases, 8 bases remained unmatched. General study results and limits: In a later analysis, V- and J-gene trimming of beta chains associated with a DCLRE1C missense variant, replicated independently.

The gene calls are TRBV19 and TRBJ2-1, with TRBD2 matching 10 bases. Material: PBMCs. This receptor was identified in a man aged 40-49 years in good health and CMV-seropositive. CDR3 loop: CASSISSLAGLYNEQFF. DNA of the CDR3: TGTGCCAGTAGTATCTCCTCACTAGCGGGACTCTACAATGAGCAGTTCTTC. Full variable domain (remainder filled in from reference TRBV19 and TRBJ2-1): DGGITQSPKYLFRKEGQNVTLSCEQNLNHDAMYWYRQDPGQGLRLIYYSQIVNDFQKGDIAEGYSVSREKKESFPLTVTSAQKNPTAFYLCASSISSLAGLYNEQFFGPGTRLTVL.